This T cell receptor beta chain was profiled in a study of cytotoxic CD8 clonotypes in ibrutinib-treated CLL. Study context: After median approximately 70 months, about 14 stayed in remission, approximately twelve progressed; responses approximately 24 partial, 2 complete. Study conclusions and caveats: Ibrutinib response saw clonality rise, and progression saw it return toward baseline. Public clonotypes were seen rarely and were contracted or stable on treatment.

Trimming took 2 bases from V and 7 from J, leaving 9 bases between them. The germline gives CDR1 PRHDT, CDR2 FYEKMQ (reference sequence). The CDR3 contains 12 residues. Libraries were prepared by immunoSEQ multiplex PCR; TCRdb keeps only in-frame clonotypes and omits some of them. The sample shows 30,000 or so clones, roughly 76% of them seen only once. As to this clone: Its antigen is not known.

V usage is TRBV13 and J usage is TRBJ2-7, with a possible D match to TRBD2 (5 bases). Sample: PBMCs, taken after 36 months of ibrutinib treatment. This receptor was obtained from a human donor with chronic lymphocytic leukemia. Here the CDR3 DNA reads TGTGCCAGCAGCTTACCCACGGGGGAGCAGTACTTC. Residues: CASSLPTGEQYF.